This is a list of T cell receptor beta chains from one sample in a study of T cell changes during pregnancy in multiple sclerosis. The data were produced by immunoSEQ multiplex PCR, yet TCRdb's version contains in-frame clones alone and is incomplete. The sample has 70,000 to 85,000 clones, about 90% seen once. Specimen: peripheral blood, collected before pregnancy. The receptors come from a female donor with multiple sclerosis, enrolled in a pregnancy study. The CDR3 runs from the conserved cysteine through the conserved F or W. A D gene is named only where the DNA matches it firmly. The size field is filled for only some rows; it gives once, few, many or a size class.

j_call clone_size d_call v_call cdr3_nt cdr3_aa
TRBJ2-1 few TRBD2 TRBV9 TGTGCCAGCAGCGTATCGCCTAGCGGGAGGGCCCCTGAGCAGTTCTTC CASSVSPSGRAPEQFF
TRBJ2-1 - TRBD2 TRBV18 TGTGCCAGCTCACCCACTAGCGGGACTTCCTACAATGAGCAGTTCTTC CASSPTSGTSYNEQFF
TRBJ2-7 - TRBD1 TRBV25-1 TGTGCCAGCAGGCAGGGGGCCTACGAGCAGTACTTC CASRQGAYEQYF
TRBJ1-4 - - TRBV7-9 TGTGCCAGCAGCTTATTTGGGGAGTTAGGTGAAAAACTGTTTTTT CASSLFGELGEKLFF
TRBJ1-2 - - TRBV6-5 TGTGCCAGCAGTACCGACAAGAATGGCTACACCTTC CASSTDKNGYTF
TRBJ2-2 - - TRBV5-8 TGTGCCAGCAGCTTGGATGGGGCAGGGCGGACCGGGGAGCTGTTTTTT CASSLDGAGRTGELFF
TRBJ1-1 - TRBD1 TRBV28 TGTGCCAGCAGTGACAGGGGGATGAACACTGAAGCTTTCTTT CASSDRGMNTEAFF
TRBJ2-2 - - TRBV7-8 TGTGCCAGCAGCTTATCATCCCGGGGGAACACCGGGGAGCTGTTTTTT CASSLSSRGNTGELFF
TRBJ1-2 - - TRBV9 TGTGCCAGCAGCGTCTCGCACGCACTTAACTATGGCTACACCTTC CASSVSHALNYGYTF
TRBJ2-7 once TRBD2 TRBV25-1 TGTGCCAGCAGTGAAATCGGGATAGCGGGCGTAAGGCAGTACTTC CASSEIGIAGVRQYF
TRBJ2-7 few - TRBV29-1 TGCAGCGTTGAACCCGAAGCGGGTAACGAGCAGTACTTC CSVEPEAGNEQYF
TRBJ1-5 - - TRBV5-1 TGCGCCAGCAGCTTGGATAGCGGCTTTCAGCCCCAGCATTTT CASSLDSGFQPQHF
TRBJ2-3 once - TRBV19 TGTGCCAGTAGGGGAGAAGGCACAGATACGCAGTATTTT CASRGEGTDTQYF
TRBJ2-7 - TRBD1 TRBV5-1 TGCGCCAGCAGTTCCGGACAGGAATTCTCCTACGAGCAGTACTTC CASSSGQEFSYEQYF
TRBJ2-1 - TRBD1 TRBV12-5 TGTGCTAGTGGTTTTGGACAGGGGAGCAATGAGCAGTTCTTC CASGFGQGSNEQFF
TRBJ2-1 - - TRBV29-1 TGCAGCGTTGCCCGGGAGCACAATGAGCAGTTCTTC CSVAREHNEQFF
TRBJ1-2 - - TRBV28 TGTGCCAGCGGAGAGAGGACTCTTGGCTACACCTTC CASGERTLGYTF
TRBJ2-5 - - TRBV19 TGTGCCAGTAGTGCGACTACAGGGTTGGTAGAGACCCAGTACTTC CASSATTGLVETQYF
TRBJ2-1 - TRBD2 TRBV19 TGTGCCAGTAGTCCGATGACTAGCGGGAGCAATGAGCAGTTCTTC CASSPMTSGSNEQFF
TRBJ1-4 - TRBD1 TRBV10-3 TGTGCCATCAGTGAAACCGGGACAGGGAGTCGAAAACTGTTTTTT CAISETGTGSRKLFF